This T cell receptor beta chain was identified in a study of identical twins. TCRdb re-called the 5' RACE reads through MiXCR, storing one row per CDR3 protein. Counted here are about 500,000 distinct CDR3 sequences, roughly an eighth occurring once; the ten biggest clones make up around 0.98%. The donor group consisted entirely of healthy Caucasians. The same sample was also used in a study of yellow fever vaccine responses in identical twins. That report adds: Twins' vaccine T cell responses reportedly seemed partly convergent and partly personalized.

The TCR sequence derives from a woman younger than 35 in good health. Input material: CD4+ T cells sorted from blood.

CDR3 region: CASSGQFSGANVLTF. CDR3 DNA sequence: TGTGCCAGCTCGGGACAGTTCTCTGGGGCCAACGTCCTGACTTTC. The chain links TRBV18 to TRBJ2-6, with 7 positions matching TRBD1. The CDR3 runs to 15 residues. CDR1 and CDR2 (germline): KGHSH, LQKENI. Trimming at V came to 6 bases and at J to 0 bases, leaving 2 bases not matched to a gene.